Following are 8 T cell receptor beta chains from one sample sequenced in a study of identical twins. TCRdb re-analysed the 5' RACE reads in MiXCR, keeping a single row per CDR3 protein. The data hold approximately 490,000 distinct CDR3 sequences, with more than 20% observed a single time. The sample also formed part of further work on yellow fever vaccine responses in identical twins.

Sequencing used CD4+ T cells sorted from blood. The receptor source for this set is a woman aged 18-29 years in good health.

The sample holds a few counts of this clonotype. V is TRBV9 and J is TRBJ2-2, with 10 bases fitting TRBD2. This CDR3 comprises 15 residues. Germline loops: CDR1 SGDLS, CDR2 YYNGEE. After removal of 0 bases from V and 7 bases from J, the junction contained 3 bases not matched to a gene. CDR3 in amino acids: CASSVEASGGGELFF. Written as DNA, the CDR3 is TGTGCCAGCAGCGTAGAGGCTAGCGGGGGCGGGGAGCTGTTTTTT.

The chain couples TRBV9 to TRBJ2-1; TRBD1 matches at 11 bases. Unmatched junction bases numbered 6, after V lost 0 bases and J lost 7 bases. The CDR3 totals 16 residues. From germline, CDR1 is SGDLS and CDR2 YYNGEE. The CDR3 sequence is CASSVAQGQGGNEQFF. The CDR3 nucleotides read TGTGCCAGCAGCGTAGCTCAGGGACAGGGGGGGAATGAGCAGTTCTTC.

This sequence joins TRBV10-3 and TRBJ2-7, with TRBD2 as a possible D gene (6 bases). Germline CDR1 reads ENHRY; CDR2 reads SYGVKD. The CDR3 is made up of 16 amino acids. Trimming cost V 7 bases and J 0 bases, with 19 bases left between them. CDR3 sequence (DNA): TGTGCCATCACCAAAGACCGGGACTCGAGCTCCTACGAGCAGTACTTC. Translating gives CAITKDRDSSSYEQYF.

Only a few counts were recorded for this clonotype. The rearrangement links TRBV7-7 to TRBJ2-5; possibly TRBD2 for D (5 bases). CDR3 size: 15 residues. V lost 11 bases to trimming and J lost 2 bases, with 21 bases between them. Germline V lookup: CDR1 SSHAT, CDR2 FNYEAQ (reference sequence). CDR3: CAFGFLAGQQETQYF. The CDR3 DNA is TGTGCCTTTGGTTTTTTGGCGGGTCAGCAAGAGACCCAGTACTTC.

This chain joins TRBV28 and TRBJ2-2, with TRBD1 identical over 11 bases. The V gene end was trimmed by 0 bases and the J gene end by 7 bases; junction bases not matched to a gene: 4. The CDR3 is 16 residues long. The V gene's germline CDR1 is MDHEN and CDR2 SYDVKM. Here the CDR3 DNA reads TGTGCCAGCAGTTTATGGGGACAGGGGGTACGCGGGGAGCTGTTTTTT. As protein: CASSLWGQGVRGELFF. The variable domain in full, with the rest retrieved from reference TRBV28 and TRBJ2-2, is DVKVTQSSRYLVKRTGEKVFLECVQDMDHENMFWYRQDPGLGLRLIYFSYDVKMKEKGDIPEGYSVSREKKERFSLILESASTNQTSMYLCASSLWGQGVRGELFFGEGSRLTVL.

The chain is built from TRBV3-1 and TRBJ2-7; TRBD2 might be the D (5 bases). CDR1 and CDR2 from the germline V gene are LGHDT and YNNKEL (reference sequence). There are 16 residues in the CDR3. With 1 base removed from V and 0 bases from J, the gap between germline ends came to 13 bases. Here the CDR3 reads CASSQGKRFYSYEQYF. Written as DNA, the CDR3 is TGTGCCAGCAGCCAAGGAAAGCGGTTCTACTCCTACGAGCAGTACTTC.

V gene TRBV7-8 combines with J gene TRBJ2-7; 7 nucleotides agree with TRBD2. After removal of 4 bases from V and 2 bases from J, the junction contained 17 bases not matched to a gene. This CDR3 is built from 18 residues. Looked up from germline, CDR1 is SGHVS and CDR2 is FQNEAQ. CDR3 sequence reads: CASSSYVLRAGSPYEQYF. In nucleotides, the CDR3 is TGTGCCAGCAGCTCCTACGTCCTCCGAGCGGGAAGCCCCTACGAGCAGTACTTC. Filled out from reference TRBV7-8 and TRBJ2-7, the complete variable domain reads GAGVSQSPRYKVAKRGQDVALRCDPISGHVSLFWYQQALGQGPEFLTYFQNEAQLDKSGLPSDRFFAERPEGSVSTLKIQRTQQEDSAVYLCASSSYVLRAGSPYEQYFGPGTRLTVT.

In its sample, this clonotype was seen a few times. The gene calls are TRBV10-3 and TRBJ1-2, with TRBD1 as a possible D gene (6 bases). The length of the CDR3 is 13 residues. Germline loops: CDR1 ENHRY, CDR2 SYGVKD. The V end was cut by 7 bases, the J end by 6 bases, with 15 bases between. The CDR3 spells CAITGGQPDGYTF. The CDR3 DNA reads TGTGCCATCACCGGGGGGCAGCCTGATGGCTACACCTTC.